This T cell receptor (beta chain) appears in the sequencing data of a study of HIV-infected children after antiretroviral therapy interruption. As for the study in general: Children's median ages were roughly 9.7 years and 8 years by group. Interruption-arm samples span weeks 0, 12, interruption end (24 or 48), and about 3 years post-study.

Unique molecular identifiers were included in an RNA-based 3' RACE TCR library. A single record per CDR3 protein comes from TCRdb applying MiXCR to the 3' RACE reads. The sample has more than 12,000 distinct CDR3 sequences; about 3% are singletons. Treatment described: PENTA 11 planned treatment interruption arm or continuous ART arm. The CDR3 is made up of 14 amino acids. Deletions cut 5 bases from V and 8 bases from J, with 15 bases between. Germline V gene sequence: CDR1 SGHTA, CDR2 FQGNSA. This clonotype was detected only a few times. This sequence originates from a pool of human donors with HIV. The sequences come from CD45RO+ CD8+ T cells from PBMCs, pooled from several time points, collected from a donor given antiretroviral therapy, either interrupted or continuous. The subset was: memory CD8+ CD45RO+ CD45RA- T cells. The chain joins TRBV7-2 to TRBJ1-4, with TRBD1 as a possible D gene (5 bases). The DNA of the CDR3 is TGTGCCAGCAGCCTCCTTGGGGCAGGGGAAAAACTGTTTTTT. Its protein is CASSLLGAGEKLFF. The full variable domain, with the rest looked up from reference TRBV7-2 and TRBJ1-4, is GAGVSQSPSNKVTEKGKDVELRCDPISGHTALYWYRQSLGQGLEFLIYFQGNSAPDKSGLPSDRFSAERTGGSVSTLTIQRTQQEDSAVYLCASSLLGAGEKLFFGSGTQLSVL.